These 21 T cell receptor beta chains were all obtained from the same sample, sequenced in a study of cytomegalovirus exposure and HLA in healthy donors. The PCR employed 60 Vbeta primers together with 13 Jbeta primers. Method: immunoSEQ multiplex PCR; TCRdb's copy keeps in-frame clones and lacks some. Of roughly 140,000 clones in the sample, 70% to 80% are singletons; the top ten hold more than 4.5%. The sequenced sample consisted of PBMCs. The receptors derive from a woman aged 50 to 65 in good health and CMV-seronegative.

The CDR3 is CASSVEGDHTDTQYF. The CDR3 region has the DNA TGTGCCAGCAGCGTAGAGGGGGATCACACAGATACGCAGTATTTT. This chain joins TRBV9 and TRBJ2-3, with D possibly matching TRBD1 (6 bases). The V end was cut by 0 bases, the J end by 2 bases, with 10 bases between. The CDR3 spans 15 residues. Looked up from germline, CDR1 is SGDLS and CDR2 is YYNGEE.

This clone turned up a few times. The CDR3 bases are TGTGCCAGCAGTTCGACAGGTTCGAACACCGGGGAGCTGTTTTTT. Amino acids: CASSSTGSNTGELFF. This rearrangement joins TRBV6-1 to TRBJ2-2, with D possibly TRBD1 on 6 matching bases. Germline V gene lookup returns CDR1 MNHNS and CDR2 SASEGT. The V end was cut by 5 bases, the J end by 0 bases, with 10 bases between. The CDR3 is 15 residues long.

The V gene is TRBV4-1, the J gene TRBJ2-6, with 11 positions matching TRBD1. V lost 3 bases, J lost 3 bases, and 10 bases stayed unmatched. The germline gives CDR1 MGHRA, CDR2 YSYEKL. The CDR3 has 19 amino acids. The CDR3 protein is CASSHPQDRGLGGANVLTF. The DNA for the CDR3 is TGCGCCAGCAGCCACCCCCAGGACAGGGGGCTGGGTGGGGCCAACGTCCTGACTTTC.

The J gene is TRBJ2-2, the V gene TRBV7-9; TRBD2 is a possible D gene (6 bases). Between the trimmed V and J ends, which lost 3 bases and 5 bases, there was a span of 10 bases. This CDR3 comprises 14 residues. Germline CDR1 reads SEHNR; CDR2 reads FQNEAQ (reference sequence). Written as DNA, the CDR3 is TGTGCCAGCAGCTTCTTTGGGGGGACCGGGGAGCTGTTTTTT. As protein: CASSFFGGTGELFF. The whole variable domain, filled in from reference TRBV7-9 and TRBJ2-2, reads DTGVSQNPRHKITKRGQNVTFRCDPISEHNRLYWYRQTLGQGPEFLTYFQNEAQLEKSRLLSDRFSAERPKGSFSTLEIQRTEQGDSAMYLCASSFFGGTGELFFGEGSRLTVL.

In nucleotides, the CDR3 is TGTGCCAGCAGCTACCGGGACAGGAGTTTCTATGGCTACACCTTC. Its translation is CASSYRDRSFYGYTF. J is TRBJ1-2 and V is TRBV5-4; 8 positions agree with TRBD1. The CDR3 totals 15 residues. Trimming cost V 3 bases and J 4 bases; bases outside gene matches: 8. CDR1 and CDR2 from the germline V gene are SGHNT and YYREEE (reference sequence).

The chain uses TRBV28 and TRBJ1-2; D is ambiguous. The CDR3 has 12 residues. The germline V gene encodes CDR1 MDHEN and CDR2 SYDVKM. Trimming shortened V by 1 base and J by 6 bases, and 6 bases separated the two germline ends. CDR3 in amino acids: CASSLFSNGYTF. The CDR3 DNA reads TGTGCCAGCAGTTTATTTTCAAATGGCTACACCTTC.

The genes are TRBV7-2 and TRBJ2-7; the D is unclear. This CDR3 contains 15 residues. Trimming cost V 4 bases and J 4 bases, with 17 bases left between them. The germline V gene encodes CDR1 SGHTA and CDR2 FQGNSA. The CDR3: CASSWPSGAIYEQYF. The CDR3 bases are TGTGCCAGCAGCTGGCCATCAGGTGCAATTTACGAGCAGTACTTC.

This clone was detected a few times. CDR3 protein: CASSLARSGGAVNIQYF. The CDR3 coding sequence is TGTGCCAGCAGCTTGGCCAGAAGCGGGGGGGCCGTGAACATTCAGTACTTC. The chain carries TRBV5-4 and TRBJ2-4; the match to TRBD2 covers 10 bases. The CDR3 has 17 residues. The junction had 10 bases not matched to a gene; V was cut back by 0 bases and J by 7 bases. Germline CDR1 SGHNT, CDR2 YYREEE (reference sequence). The variable domain in full, with the rest retrieved from reference TRBV5-4 and TRBJ2-4, is ETGVTQSPTHLIKTRGQQVTLRCSSQSGHNTVSWYQQALGQGPQFIFQYYREEENGRGNFPPRFSGLQFPNYSSELNVNALELDDSALYLCASSLARSGGAVNIQYFGAGTRLSVL.

The rearrangement uses TRBV21-1 and TRBJ2-1; the D segment call TRBD1 is taken from the table without a DNA check. TRBV21-1 is a known pseudogene. The length of the CDR3 is 15 residues. DNA of the CDR3: TGTGCCAGCAGCAGGGGACAGCATACCTACAATGAGCAGTTCTTC. Translated: CASSRGQHTYNEQFF.

Here the CDR3 reads CASSSPSGGSYEQYF. CDR3 coding DNA: TGTGCCAGCAGTTCCCCTAGCGGGGGTTCCTACGAGCAGTACTTC. The rearrangement uses TRBV27 and TRBJ2-7; TRBD2 matches at 10 bases. This CDR3 is 15 amino acids long. Germline V gene lookup returns CDR1 MNHEY and CDR2 SMNVEV (reference sequence). Trimming took 4 bases from V and 1 from J; bases not matched to a gene: 4.

The gene calls are TRBV10-3 and TRBJ2-7; a possible D gene is TRBD1 (5 bases). Trimming removed 4 bases at V and 0 bases at J, with 13 bases between. Germline-derived CDR1 and CDR2 are ENHRY and SYGVKD. This CDR3 is 15 amino acids long. The CDR3 DNA is TGTGCCATCAGTGTACAGGAACGGAGCTCCTACGAGCAGTACTTC. Protein sequence: CAISVQERSSYEQYF.

This clone was counted only a few times. The CDR3: CSVGDSYGYTF. Written as DNA, the CDR3 is TGCAGCGTTGGGGACAGCTATGGCTACACCTTC. The chain carries TRBV29-1 and TRBJ1-2; 7 bases map to TRBD1. CDR1 is SQVTM and CDR2 is ANQGSEA in the germline V gene. The CDR3 loop spans 11 amino acids. V gave up 4 bases and J gave up 4 bases; unmatched junction bases: 0.

The chain employs TRBV27 and TRBJ1-4; D is unclear. Germline V gene sequence: CDR1 MNHEY, CDR2 SMNVEV (reference sequence). The CDR3 consists of 13 residues. The V end lost 3 bases, the J end lost 7 bases, and 9 bases lay between the germline ends. The CDR3 region has the DNA TGTGCCAGCAGTTTCGGGTTCGCTGAAAAACTGTTTTTT. It translates to CASSFGFAEKLFF.

The chain has TRBV5-1 and TRBJ2-5, with 8 bases identical to TRBD1. This CDR3 contains 12 residues. The V and J ends lost 4 bases and 6 bases, in that order; junction bases with no gene match: 2. The germline V gene has CDR1 SGHRS and CDR2 YFSETQ. The CDR3 sequence: CASSGRGQTQYF. CDR3 nucleotide sequence: TGCGCCAGCAGCGGCAGGGGGCAGACCCAGTACTTC.

The rearrangement uses TRBV19 and TRBJ1-6; 7 bases are shared with TRBD1. Trimming at V came to 3 bases and at J to 15 bases, leaving 14 bases not matched to a gene. Germline CDR1 reads LNHDA; CDR2 reads SQIVND (reference sequence). The CDR3 is made up of 15 amino acids. CDR3 DNA sequence: TGTGCCAGTAGTATTGTCGGGACAGACCCATCGGGCCTCCACTTT. Protein sequence: CASSIVGTDPSGLHF.

V gene TRBV5-1 combines with J gene TRBJ2-7; 10 nucleotides align to TRBD2. Germline CDR1 and CDR2: SGHRS and YFSETQ. CDR3 length: 15 amino acids. V was clipped by 4 bases and J by 1 base; unmatched bases: 5. CDR3: CASSHKLAGSYEQYF. CDR3 DNA: TGCGCCAGCAGCCACAAACTAGCGGGGTCCTACGAGCAGTACTTC.

The genes are TRBV4-3 and TRBJ2-7, with D perhaps TRBD1 (5 bases). V was trimmed by 1 base and J by 6 bases, leaving 10 bases between them. Germline CDR1 reads LGHNA; CDR2 reads YSLEER. This CDR3 spans 13 amino acids. The CDR3 region has the DNA TGCGCCAGCAGCCAAGGCGCAGGGTCCGAGCAGTACTTC. Protein: CASSQGAGSEQYF.

Only a few counts were recorded for this clone. This sequence joins TRBV5-4 and TRBJ1-1; TRBD1 matches 8 bases. V lost 0 bases, J lost 5 bases, and 6 bases stayed unmatched. Germline V gene sequence: CDR1 SGHNT, CDR2 YYREEE (reference sequence). The CDR3 has 15 amino acids. CDR3: CASSLGQGARTEAFF. In DNA form, the CDR3 reads TGTGCCAGCAGCTTGGGGCAGGGGGCTAGGACTGAAGCTTTCTTT.

The gene calls are TRBV30 and TRBJ2-1; the match to TRBD1 covers 7 bases. V dropped 2 bases and J dropped 7; count of bases not matched to a gene: 5. The germline V gene has CDR1 GTSNPN and CDR2 SVGIG (reference sequence). This CDR3 spans 13 amino acids. This chain's CDR3 is CAWSRQGVNEQFF. CDR3 nucleotide sequence: TGTGCCTGGAGTCGACAGGGCGTAAATGAGCAGTTCTTC.

This clone has just a few counts. The V call is TRBV2, the J call TRBJ1-2, with TRBD1 as a possible D gene (5 bases). Looked up from germline, CDR1 is SNHLY and CDR2 is FYNNEI. The ends were cut back, 2 bases at V and 4 bases at J, with 8 bases in the middle. The CDR3 extends over 13 amino acids. The CDR3 DNA sequence: TGTGCCAGCAGTGAAAGTCAGGGCTATGGCTACACCTTC. Residues: CASSESQGYGYTF.

The CDR3: CASSPPPYEQYF. The CDR3 DNA sequence: TGTGCCAGCAGCCCCCCTCCCTACGAGCAGTACTTC. V gene TRBV5-8 combines with J gene TRBJ2-7; D is uncertain. The CDR3 length is 12 residues. The germline V gene has CDR1 SGHTS and CDR2 YDEGEE. V lost 4 bases, J lost 2 bases, and 7 bases lay in between.